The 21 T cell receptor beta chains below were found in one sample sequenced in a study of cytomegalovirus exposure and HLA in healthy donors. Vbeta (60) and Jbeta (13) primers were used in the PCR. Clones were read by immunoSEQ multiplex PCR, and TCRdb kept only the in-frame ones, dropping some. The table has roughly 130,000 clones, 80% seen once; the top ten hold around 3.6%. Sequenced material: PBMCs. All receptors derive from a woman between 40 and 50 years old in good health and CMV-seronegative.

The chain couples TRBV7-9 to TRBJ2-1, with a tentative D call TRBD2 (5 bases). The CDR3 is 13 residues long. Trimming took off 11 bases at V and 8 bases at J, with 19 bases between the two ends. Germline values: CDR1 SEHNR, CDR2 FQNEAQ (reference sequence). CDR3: CAGLPTGLDEQFF. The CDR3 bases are TGTGCCGGACTCCCCACGGGGTTGGATGAGCAGTTCTTC.

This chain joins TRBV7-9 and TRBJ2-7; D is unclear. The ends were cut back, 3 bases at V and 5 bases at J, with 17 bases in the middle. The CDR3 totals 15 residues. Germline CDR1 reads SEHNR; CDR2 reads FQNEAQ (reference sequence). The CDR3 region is CASSLVPGLRNEQYF. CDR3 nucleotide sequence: TGTGCCAGCAGCTTGGTGCCAGGTCTTAGAAACGAGCAGTACTTC.

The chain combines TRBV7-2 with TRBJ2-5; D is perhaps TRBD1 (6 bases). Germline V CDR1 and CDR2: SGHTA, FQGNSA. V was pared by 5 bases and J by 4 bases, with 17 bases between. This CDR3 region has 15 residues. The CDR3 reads CASSKNRVGVETQYF. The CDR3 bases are TGTGCCAGCAGCAAGAACAGGGTGGGGGTAGAGACCCAGTACTTC.

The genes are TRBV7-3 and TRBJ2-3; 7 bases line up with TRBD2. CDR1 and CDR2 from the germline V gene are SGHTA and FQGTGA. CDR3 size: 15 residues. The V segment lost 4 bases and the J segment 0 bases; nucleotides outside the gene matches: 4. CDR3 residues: CASSSSGASTDTQYF. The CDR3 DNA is TGTGCCAGCAGCTCGAGCGGGGCTAGCACAGATACGCAGTATTTT.

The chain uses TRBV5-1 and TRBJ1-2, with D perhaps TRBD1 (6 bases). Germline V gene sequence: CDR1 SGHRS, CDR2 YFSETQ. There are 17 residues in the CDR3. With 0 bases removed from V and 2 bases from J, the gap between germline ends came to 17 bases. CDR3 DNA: TGCGCCAGCAGCTTGGTCGGTGGACAGATAGACAACTATGGCTACACCTTC. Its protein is CASSLVGGQIDNYGYTF. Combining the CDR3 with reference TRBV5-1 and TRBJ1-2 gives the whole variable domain KAGVTQTPRYLIKTRGQQVTLSCSPISGHRSVSWYQQTPGQGLQFLFEYFSETQRNKGNFPGRFSGRQFSNSRSEMNVSTLELGDSALYLCASSLVGGQIDNYGYTFGSGTRLTVV.

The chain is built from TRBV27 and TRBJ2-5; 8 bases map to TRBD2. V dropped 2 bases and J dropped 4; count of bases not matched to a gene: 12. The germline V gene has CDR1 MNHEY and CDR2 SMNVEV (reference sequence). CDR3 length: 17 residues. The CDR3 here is CASSLTPLERESETQYF. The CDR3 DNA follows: TGTGCCAGCAGTTTAACCCCACTGGAGCGGGAGTCAGAGACCCAGTACTTC.

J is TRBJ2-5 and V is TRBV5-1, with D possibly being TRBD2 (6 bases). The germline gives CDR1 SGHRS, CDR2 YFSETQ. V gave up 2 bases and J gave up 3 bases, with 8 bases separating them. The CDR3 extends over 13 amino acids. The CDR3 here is CASSFGEEETQYF. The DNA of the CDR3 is TGCGCCAGCAGCTTCGGGGAGGAAGAGACCCAGTACTTC.

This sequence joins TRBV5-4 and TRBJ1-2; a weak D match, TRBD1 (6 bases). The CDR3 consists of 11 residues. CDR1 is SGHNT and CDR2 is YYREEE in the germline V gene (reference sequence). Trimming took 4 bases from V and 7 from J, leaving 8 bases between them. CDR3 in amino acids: CASSVGAGYTF. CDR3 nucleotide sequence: TGTGCCAGCAGCGTGGGGGCTGGCTACACCTTC.

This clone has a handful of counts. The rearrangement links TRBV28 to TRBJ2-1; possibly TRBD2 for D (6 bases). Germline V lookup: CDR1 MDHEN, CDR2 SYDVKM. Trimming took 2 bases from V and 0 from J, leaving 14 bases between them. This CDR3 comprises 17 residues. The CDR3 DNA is TGTGCCAGCAGTTTAATCCCCTACGGGAGCTCCTACAATGAGCAGTTCTTC. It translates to CASSLIPYGSSYNEQFF. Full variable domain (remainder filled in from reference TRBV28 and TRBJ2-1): DVKVTQSSRYLVKRTGEKVFLECVQDMDHENMFWYRQDPGLGLRLIYFSYDVKMKEKGDIPEGYSVSREKKERFSLILESASTNQTSMYLCASSLIPYGSSYNEQFFGPGTRLTVL.

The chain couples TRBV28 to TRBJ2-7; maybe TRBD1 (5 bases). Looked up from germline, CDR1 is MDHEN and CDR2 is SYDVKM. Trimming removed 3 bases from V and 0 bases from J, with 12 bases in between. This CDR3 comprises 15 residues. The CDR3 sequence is CASSLTAVSSYEQYF. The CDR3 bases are TGTGCCAGCAGTTTGACAGCCGTAAGCTCCTACGAGCAGTACTTC.

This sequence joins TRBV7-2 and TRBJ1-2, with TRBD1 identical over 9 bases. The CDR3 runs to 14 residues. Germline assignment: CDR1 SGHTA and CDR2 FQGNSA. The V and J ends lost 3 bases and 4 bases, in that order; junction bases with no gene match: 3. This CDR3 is CASSFLTGGYGYTF. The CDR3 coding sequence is TGTGCCAGCAGCTTTCTGACAGGGGGCTATGGCTACACCTTC.

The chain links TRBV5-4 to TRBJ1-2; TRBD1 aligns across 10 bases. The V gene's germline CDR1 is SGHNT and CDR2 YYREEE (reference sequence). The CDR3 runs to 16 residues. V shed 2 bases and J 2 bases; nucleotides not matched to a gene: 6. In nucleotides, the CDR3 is TGTGCCAGCAGCTTCATCCCGGGACAGGGGAACTATGGCTACACCTTC. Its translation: CASSFIPGQGNYGYTF.

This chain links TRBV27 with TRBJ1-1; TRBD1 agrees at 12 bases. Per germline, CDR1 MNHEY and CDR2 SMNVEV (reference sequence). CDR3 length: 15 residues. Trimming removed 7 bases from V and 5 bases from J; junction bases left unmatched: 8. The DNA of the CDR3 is TGTGCCAGCATTCGGGACAGGGGGCGCGGAACTGAAGCTTTCTTT. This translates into CASIRDRGRGTEAFF.

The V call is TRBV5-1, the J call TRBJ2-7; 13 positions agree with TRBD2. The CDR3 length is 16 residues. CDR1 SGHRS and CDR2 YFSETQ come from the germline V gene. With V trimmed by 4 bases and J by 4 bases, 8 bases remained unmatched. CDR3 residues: CASSPTSGGAGYEQYF. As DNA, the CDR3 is TGCGCCAGCAGCCCCACTAGCGGGGGGGCCGGGTACGAGCAGTACTTC. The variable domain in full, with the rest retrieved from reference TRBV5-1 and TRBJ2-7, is KAGVTQTPRYLIKTRGQQVTLSCSPISGHRSVSWYQQTPGQGLQFLFEYFSETQRNKGNFPGRFSGRQFSNSRSEMNVSTLELGDSALYLCASSPTSGGAGYEQYFGPGTRLTVT.

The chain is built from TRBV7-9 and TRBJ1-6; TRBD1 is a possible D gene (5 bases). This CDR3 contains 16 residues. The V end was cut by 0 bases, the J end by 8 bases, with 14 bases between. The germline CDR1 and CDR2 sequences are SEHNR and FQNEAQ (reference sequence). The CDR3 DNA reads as TGTGCCAGCAGCTTAGCGGGGGGAGGAGGAGATTCACCCCTCCACTTT. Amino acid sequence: CASSLAGGGGDSPLHF.

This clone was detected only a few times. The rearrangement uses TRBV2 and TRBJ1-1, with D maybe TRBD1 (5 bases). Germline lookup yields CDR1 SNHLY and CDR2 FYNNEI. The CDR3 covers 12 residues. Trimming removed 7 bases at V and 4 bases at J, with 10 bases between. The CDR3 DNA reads TGTGCCAGCACGGGGGAGGTCACTGAAGCTTTCTTT. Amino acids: CASTGEVTEAFF.

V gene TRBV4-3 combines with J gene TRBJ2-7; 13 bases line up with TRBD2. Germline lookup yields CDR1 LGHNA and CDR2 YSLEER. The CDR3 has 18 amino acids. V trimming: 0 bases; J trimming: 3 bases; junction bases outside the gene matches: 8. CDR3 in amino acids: CASSQDLRGTSGVYEQYF. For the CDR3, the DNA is TGCGCCAGCAGCCAAGATTTGAGGGGGACTAGCGGGGTCTACGAGCAGTACTTC.

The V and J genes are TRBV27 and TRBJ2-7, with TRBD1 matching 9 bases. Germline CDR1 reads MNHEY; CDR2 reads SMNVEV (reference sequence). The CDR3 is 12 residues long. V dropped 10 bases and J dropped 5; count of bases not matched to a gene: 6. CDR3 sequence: CATGQGYNEQYF. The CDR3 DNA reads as TGTGCCACGGGACAGGGATATAACGAGCAGTACTTC.

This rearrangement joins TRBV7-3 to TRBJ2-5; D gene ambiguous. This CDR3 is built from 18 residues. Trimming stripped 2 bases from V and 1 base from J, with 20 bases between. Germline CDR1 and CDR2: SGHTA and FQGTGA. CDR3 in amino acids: CASSLRGAASDRQETQYF. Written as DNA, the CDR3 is TGTGCCAGCAGCTTACGTGGTGCGGCTAGTGACCGCCAAGAGACCCAGTACTTC.

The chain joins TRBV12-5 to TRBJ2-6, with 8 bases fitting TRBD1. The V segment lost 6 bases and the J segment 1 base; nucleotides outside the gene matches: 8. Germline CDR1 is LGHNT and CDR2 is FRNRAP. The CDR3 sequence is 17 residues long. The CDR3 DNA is TGTGCTAGTGGGGAGGACAGGGTACTTTCTGGGGCCAACGTCCTGACTTTC. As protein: CASGEDRVLSGANVLTF.

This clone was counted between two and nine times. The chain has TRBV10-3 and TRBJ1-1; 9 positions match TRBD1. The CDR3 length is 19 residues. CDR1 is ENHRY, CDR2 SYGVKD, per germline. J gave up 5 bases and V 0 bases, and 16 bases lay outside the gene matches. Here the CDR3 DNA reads TGTGCCATCAGTGAGTCGATAAGGGGGACAGGGAACTTTATAACTGAAGCTTTCTTT. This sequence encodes CAISESIRGTGNFITEAFF.